Reported below is one T cell receptor beta chain. Its target is unknown. Repertoires were generated with immunoSEQ multiplex PCR, while TCRdb's copy carries only in-frame clones and drops some. The data show about 1,800,000 clones, about 95% seen once. CD8 cells regarded as naive lacked CD45RO, were positively chosen for CCR7, and omitted terminally differentiated effector memory CD45RA+ cells. None of the donors, who were healthy HIV-negative adults, had recently had acute infections or vaccinations. Caucasian adults living in Nashville, Tennessee, provided all samples. This entry is derived from a study of shared clonotypes between healthy human individuals. Study-level findings and limits: Clonotypes which were not shared had lower generation probabilities than clonotypes that all four donors shared. Relative to memory subsets, naive subsets generally showed larger estimated richness.

The origin of this receptor is a man younger than 30 in good health. The sequenced sample consisted of naive CD8+ T cells sorted from blood.

In DNA, the CDR3 is TGTGCCAGCAGTTACGCACAGGGGATGAGCACAGATACGCAGTATTTT. Protein: CASSYAQGMSTDTQYF. V gene TRBV5-6 combines with J gene TRBJ2-3, with 7 nucleotides matching TRBD1. Trimming cost V 5 bases and J 0 bases; bases outside gene matches: 9. From germline, CDR1 is SGHDT and CDR2 YYEEEE. The CDR3 runs to 16 residues.